This TCR beta chain was sequenced during a study of T cell responses to AZD1222 COVID-19 vaccine. Study details: Pooling covered second doses at about 4 or about 12 weeks. Regarding the study as a whole: Every sample of the repertoires postdated the peak T cell response.

As regards this clone: Its antigen is still unknown.

V was cut by 0 bases and J by 5 bases, with 5 bases left in between. CDR3 size: 13 residues. From germline, CDR1 is SGHAT and CDR2 FQNNGV. Profiling relied on immunoSEQ multiplex PCR, and the TCRdb table lists in-frame clones only, not all of them. The table lists around 100,000 clones, 80% to 95% of them singletons. The sample here was peripheral blood, taken on day 0 of AZD1222 vaccination. The TCR originated in an adult in good health. V is TRBV11-2 and J is TRBJ1-5; unclear D gene. The CDR3 coding sequence is TGTGCCAGCAGCTTAGATCGAGATCAGCCCCAGCATTTT. It specifies CASSLDRDQPQHF.